The clone carrying this T cell receptor (beta chain) has more than one count but fewer than ten. Its antigen remains unknown. The data originate from a study of cytomegalovirus exposure and HLA in healthy donors. Whole-study results and caveats: Earlier findings revealed that most TCR beta V segments proved productive either about 87% or about 30% of the time.

Donors in the study were healthy people who gave bone marrow. Primers for the PCR totalled 60 Vbeta and 13 Jbeta. Method: immunoSEQ multiplex PCR; TCRdb's copy keeps in-frame clones and lacks some. Among tens of thousands of clones listed, 76% were seen once. Looked up from germline, CDR1 is LGHNA and CDR2 is YNFKEQ. The CDR3 runs to 14 residues. The V and J ends lost 4 bases and 4 bases respectively, with 11 bases between them. Sequenced input: PBMCs. The J gene is TRBJ1-3, the V gene TRBV4-2; D is undetermined. This clonotype was obtained from a young man in good health and CMV-seronegative. CDR3 nucleotide sequence: TGTGCCAGCAGCCCCGGAGGACCCGGAAACACCATATATTTT. Translating gives CASSPGGPGNTIYF.